This section outlines one T cell receptor beta chain sequence together with its context. The antigen remains undetermined. This sample stems from a study of cytomegalovirus exposure and HLA in healthy donors. Study results and caveats: Around 18,000 TCR beta sequences were associated with HLA alleles at 0.05 false discovery rate in a later analysis.

The CDR3 sequence is 14 residues long. In germline, CDR1 is GTSNPN, CDR2 SVGIG (reference sequence). Trimming cost V 0 bases and J 3 bases, with 11 bases left between them. Amplification used 60 Vbeta primers and 13 Jbeta primers. Generated by immunoSEQ multiplex PCR, the TCRdb table keeps only in-frame clones and is missing some. Altogether about 120,000 clones are present, less than 80% being singletons, with the ten largest covering 2.2%. The sequenced material came from PBMCs. J is TRBJ1-2 and V is TRBV30, with D possibly TRBD1 on 5 matching bases. This clonotype was obtained from a woman aged 25 to 39 in good health and CMV-seronegative. DNA of the CDR3: TGTGCCTGGAGTGTACAGGCCGGATACTATGGCTACACCTTC. Translation: CAWSVQAGYYGYTF. The variable domain in full, with the rest retrieved from reference TRBV30 and TRBJ1-2, is SQTIHQWPATLVQPVGSPLSLECTVEGTSNPNLYWYRQAAGRGLQLLFYSVGIGQISSEVPQNLSASRPQDRQFILSSKKLLLSDSGFYLCAWSVQAGYYGYTFGSGTRLTVV.